These 29 T cell receptor beta chains share one sample of origin, sequenced in a study of T-cell reconstitution after alpha-beta-depleted transplantation in children. Preparation of the TCRbeta library used unique molecular identifiers. Using its own MiXCR run on the PCR reads, TCRdb lists one record per CDR3 protein. The sample contains 450,000 to 600,000 distinct CDR3 sequences, under 12% of which appear only once. The sample was PBMCs, taken before TCRalphabeta/CD19-depleted stem cell transplant. The receptor source for this set is a child aged 2-15 years with inherited bone marrow failure, due to receive a stem cell transplant.

This clonotype appeared many times. V and J are TRBV12-3 or TRBV12-4 and TRBJ1-1; D call uncertain. Trimming cost V 0 bases and J 7 bases, with 9 bases left between them. The CDR3 covers 13 residues. CDR3 sequence (DNA): TGTGCCAGCAGTTTAGCGCGATTCGGTGAAGCTTTCTTT. It specifies CASSLARFGEAFF.

In its sample, this clonotype was seen many times. V and J are TRBV4-3 and TRBJ1-1; D gene unclear. The CDR3 runs 14 residues. Germline assignment: CDR1 LGHNA and CDR2 YSLEER. Trimming left V 0 bases short and J 3 bases short, with 8 bases between. CDR3 residues: CASSQESGYTEAFF. The CDR3, as DNA: TGCGCCAGCAGCCAAGAATCCGGGTACACTGAAGCTTTCTTT.

This clonotype occurred a few times. The chain is built from TRBV20-1 and TRBJ2-5; 11 nucleotides match TRBD2. Germline V gives CDR1 DFQATT, CDR2 SNEGSKA (reference sequence). The CDR3 totals 13 residues. V lost 7 bases, J lost 3 bases, and 4 bases stayed unmatched. CDR3 DNA: TGCAGTGGGGAGGGACTAGCGGAAGAGACCCAGTACTTC. This codes for CSGEGLAEETQYF.

There are many counts of this clonotype. The J gene is TRBJ1-6, the V gene TRBV15; no clear D gene. Trimming pared 8 bases from V and 7 bases from J, leaving 15 bases between. Germline V CDR1 and CDR2: LNHNV, YYDKDF (reference sequence). This CDR3 region has 14 residues. The CDR3 loop reads CATGSRGGNSPLHF. For the CDR3, the DNA is TGTGCCACCGGGTCACGGGGAGGGAATTCACCCCTCCACTTT.

In this sample, this clonotype turned up many times. This chain joins TRBV6-1 and TRBJ2-3; 9 bases align to TRBD1. The germline V gene has CDR1 MNHNS and CDR2 SASEGT. V was clipped by 4 bases and J by 4 bases; unmatched bases: 12. The CDR3 has 17 amino acids. The chain's CDR3 is CASSGPHRDRAPDTQYF. CDR3 DNA: TGTGCCAGCAGTGGGCCGCACCGGGACAGGGCCCCAGATACGCAGTATTTT.

This clonotype was seen more than once but under ten times. The CDR3 DNA reads TGCGCCAGCAGTCAGAGGAGGGGCATGTACACCGGGGAGCTGTTTTTT. Encoded protein: CASSQRRGMYTGELFF. V and J are TRBV23-1 and TRBJ2-2; D is possibly TRBD2 (6 bases). TRBV23-1 is placed among ORFs of uncertain function. Deletions cut 3 bases from V and 3 bases from J, with 14 bases between. The CDR3 contains 16 residues.

The chain combines TRBV24-1 with TRBJ1-5; the D is unclear. Trimming shortened V by 6 bases and J by 1 base, and 6 bases separated the two germline ends. The CDR3 totals 13 residues. Looked up from germline, CDR1 is KGHDR and CDR2 is SFDVKD. DNA for the CDR3: TGTGCCACCAGTAAGACCAGCAATCAGCCCCAGCATTTT. This gives the protein CATSKTSNQPQHF.

This clonotype was picked up many times. This rearrangement joins TRBV5-1 to TRBJ1-2; a weak D match, TRBD1 (5 bases). V was trimmed by 3 bases and J by 8 bases, leaving 14 bases between them. CDR1 is SGHRS, CDR2 YFSETQ, per germline. The CDR3 is 13 residues long. In DNA, the CDR3 is TGCGCCAGCAGCTCCTTGCAGGGAGGAGGCTACACCTTC. Its translation: CASSSLQGGGYTF.

This clonotype occurred many times. CDR3: CASSRRKDRPNGQYF. As DNA, the CDR3 is TGCGCCAGCAGCCGGAGGAAGGACAGGCCGAACGGGCAGTACTTC. The rearrangement links TRBV4-3 to TRBJ2-7; 7 bases are a match to TRBD1. This CDR3 is built from 15 residues. Germline trimming cut 4 bases from V and 9 bases from J; bases unmatched to any gene: 15. In germline, CDR1 is LGHNA, CDR2 YSLEER.

In this sample, this clonotype turned up once. A much larger clone lies one base from this, so it may be a read error. This chain connects TRBV4-1 to TRBJ2-4, with 7 nucleotides matching TRBD1. The trim removed 3 bases at V and 7 bases at J, leaving 12 bases unmatched. Germline CDR1 and CDR2: MGHRA and YSYEKL. The CDR3 totals 16 residues. The CDR3 loop is CASSHSQTGNGNIQYF. The CDR3 bases are TGCGCCAGCAGCCACAGTCAGACAGGGAATGGGAACATTCAGTACTTC.

The chain uses TRBV27 and TRBJ2-7; 15 bases agree with TRBD2. The germline gives CDR1 MNHEY, CDR2 SMNVEV (reference sequence). V shed 6 bases, J shed 0 bases, and the junction held 9 bases outside the gene matches. This CDR3 region has 18 residues. Here the CDR3 DNA reads TGTGCCAGCAGCTCCGGGACTAGCGGGAGGTCTAGCTCCTACGAGCAGTACTTC. This translates into CASSSGTSGRSSSYEQYF.

This clonotype has just a few counts. This sequence joins TRBV29-1 and TRBJ2-7, with 7 bases fitting TRBD1. The CDR3 extends over 12 amino acids. Germline loops: CDR1 SQVTM, CDR2 ANQGSEA. The J segment lost 5 bases and the V segment lost 2 bases, leaving 3 bases of the junction unmatched. The CDR3 region is CSVERQGDEQYF. The CDR3 bases are TGCAGCGTTGAACGGCAGGGGGACGAGCAGTACTTC.

This clonotype was detected ten times or more. The chain couples TRBV20-1 to TRBJ2-7, with 13 bases identical to TRBD2. The CDR3 is made up of 15 amino acids. With V trimmed by 2 bases and J by 2 bases, 3 bases remained unmatched. CDR1 and CDR2 (germline): DFQATT, SNEGSKA (reference sequence). The CDR3 region has the DNA TGCAGTGCTAGAATACTAGCGGGAGGGCCCTACGAGCAGTACTTC. Protein product: CSARILAGGPYEQYF.

This clonotype was seen at least ten times. The J gene is TRBJ1-6, the V gene TRBV4-3; no reliable D call. Germline V gene sequence: CDR1 LGHNA, CDR2 YSLEER. The length of the CDR3 is 16 residues. Trimming took 3 bases from V and 6 from J, leaving 15 bases between them. CDR3 bases: TGCGCCAGCAGCCAGGACCTTTCCGCTGGTAATTCACCCCTCCACTTT. It encodes CASSQDLSAGNSPLHF.

There are a few counts of this clonotype. This chain uses TRBV27 with TRBJ2-7, with D tentatively TRBD1 (6 bases). Germline CDR1 and CDR2: MNHEY and SMNVEV (reference sequence). This CDR3 region has 14 residues. The V end was cut by 0 bases, the J end by 2 bases, with 8 bases between. The DNA of the CDR3 is TGTGCCAGCAGTTTATCGAACAGGGCCTACGAGCAGTACTTC. This codes for CASSLSNRAYEQYF.

At least ten counts were recorded for this clonotype. The CDR3 sequence is CAWSGGGTGYNQPQHF. In nucleotides, the CDR3 is TGTGCCTGGAGTGGGGGAGGGACAGGGTACAATCAGCCCCAGCATTTT. J is TRBJ1-5 and V is TRBV30; 9 bases match TRBD1. CDR3 length: 16 residues. V lost 1 base to trimming and J lost 3 bases; unmatched junction nucleotides: 7. Germline V lookup: CDR1 GTSNPN, CDR2 SVGIG (reference sequence).

This clonotype has at least ten counts. V is TRBV29-1 and J is TRBJ2-1; TRBD2 agrees at 9 bases. This CDR3 comprises 16 residues. Germline values: CDR1 SQVTM, CDR2 ANQGSEA. The V segment lost 7 bases and the J segment 4 bases; nucleotides outside the gene matches: 14. DNA of the CDR3: TGCAGCGCTTATTCGACACTAGCGGGTGTTTACAATGAGCAGTTCTTC. It translates to CSAYSTLAGVYNEQFF.

Worth noting for this clonotype: In this CDR3 the conserved last residue, phenylalanine or tryptophan, is missing, so a read error is likely. The chain combines TRBV7-2 with TRBJ2-3, with D unclear. Germline loops: CDR1 SGHTA, CDR2 FQGNSA. The length of the CDR3 is 14 residues. Deletions cut 1 base from V and 2 bases from J, with 7 bases between. The CDR3: CASSLGAYTDTQYS. As DNA, the CDR3 is TGTGCCAGCAGCTTAGGAGCTTACACAGATACGCAGTATTCT.

In its sample, this clonotype was seen many times. V and J are TRBV12-3 or TRBV12-4 and TRBJ1-5; D is undetermined. The V end was cut by 5 bases, the J end by 4 bases, with 15 bases between. The CDR3 has 15 amino acids. Here the CDR3 reads CASSPRGRGNQPQHF. The CDR3 DNA reads as TGTGCCAGCAGTCCCAGAGGACGAGGGAATCAGCCCCAGCATTTT.

In this sample, this clonotype turned up many times. V and J are TRBV10-3 and TRBJ2-2; TRBD2 matches 8 bases. The germline V gene encodes CDR1 ENHRY and CDR2 SYGVKD. CDR3 size: 17 residues. V shed 6 bases, J shed 4 bases, and the junction held 13 bases outside the gene matches. CDR3 loop: CAIREDLLAGPTGELFF. CDR3 DNA: TGTGCCATCAGGGAGGACCTCCTAGCGGGTCCCACCGGGGAGCTGTTTTTT.

This clonotype was seen ten or more times. This chain links TRBV29-1 with TRBJ2-7, with a possible D match to TRBD2 (6 bases). The germline gives CDR1 SQVTM, CDR2 ANQGSEA. CDR3 length: 11 amino acids. V gave up 7 bases and J gave up 11 bases, with 18 bases separating them. CDR3 loop: CSAALSGLKYF. The CDR3 region has the DNA TGCAGCGCCGCGCTTAGCGGCCTAAAGTACTTC.

In this sample, this clonotype turned up many times. The chain joins TRBV6-1 to TRBJ2-1; 7 bases are shared with TRBD2. The germline V gene has CDR1 MNHNS and CDR2 SASEGT. This CDR3 is built from 13 residues. V lost 8 bases to trimming and J lost 0 bases; unmatched junction nucleotides: 1. CDR3 residues: CASGRASYNEQFF. CDR3 bases: TGTGCCAGCGGGAGGGCCTCCTACAATGAGCAGTTCTTC.

A few counts support this clonotype. This chain joins TRBV12-3 or TRBV12-4 and TRBJ2-1; 10 bases agree with TRBD1. The J segment lost 0 bases and the V segment lost 3 bases, leaving 5 bases of the junction unmatched. The CDR3 has 17 amino acids. The CDR3 DNA is TGTGCCAGCAGTTTTTGGACAGGGGGATCCTCCTACAATGAGCAGTTCTTC. Protein product: CASSFWTGGSSYNEQFF.

This clonotype was picked up a small number of times. The chain combines TRBV10-3 with TRBJ2-1; TRBD2 aligns across 8 bases. J lost 6 bases, V lost 0 bases, and 7 bases had no gene match. This CDR3 comprises 16 residues. Germline values: CDR1 ENHRY, CDR2 SYGVKD. CDR3 in DNA: TGTGCCATCAGTGAGTCCGCGGGAGGCCCTGTCAATGAGCAGTTCTTC. It yields the protein CAISESAGGPVNEQFF.

Details on this clonotype: A much larger clone differs from this one at a single base, so this may be a read error. The genes are TRBV25-1 and TRBJ2-1; 7 bases are shared with TRBD2. Looked up from germline, CDR1 is MGHDK and CDR2 is SYGVNS. This CDR3 spans 17 amino acids. With 4 bases clipped from V and 2 bases from J, the junction kept 11 bases outside the gene matches. The CDR3 loop reads CASSVGILAEAYNEQFF. Written as DNA, the CDR3 is TGTGCCAGCAGTGTAGGTATCCTAGCGGAGGCCTACAATGAGCAGTTCTTC. Full variable domain (remainder filled in from reference TRBV25-1 and TRBJ2-1): EADIYQTPRYLVIGTGKKITLECSQTMGHDKMYWYQQDPGMELHLIHYSYGVNSTEKGDLSSESTVSRIRTEHFPLTLESARPSHTSQYLCASSVGILAEAYNEQFFGPGTRLTVL.

There are many counts of this clonotype. This chain joins TRBV6-2 or TRBV6-3 and TRBJ2-1; TRBD2 agrees at 15 bases. The germline CDR1 and CDR2 sequences are MNHEY and SVGEGT. V lost 10 bases to trimming and J lost 7 bases; unmatched junction nucleotides: 8. The CDR3 runs to 15 residues. The CDR3 region has the DNA TGTGCCACCAAGGGACTAGCGGGAGGTTGGAATGAGCAGTTCTTC. Its translation is CATKGLAGGWNEQFF.

This clonotype showed up many times. The chain employs TRBV6-5 and TRBJ2-1, with TRBD2 identical over 7 bases. CDR3 length: 14 amino acids. Trimming at V came to 5 bases and at J to 4 bases, leaving 5 bases not matched to a gene. From germline, CDR1 is MNHEY and CDR2 SVGAGI. The CDR3 nucleotides are TGTGCCAGCAGTACATCTAGCGGTTACAATGAGCAGTTCTTC. It encodes CASSTSSGYNEQFF.

In the case of this clonotype: It may be a read error: a sequence one base away is much more abundant. This rearrangement joins TRBV10-3 to TRBJ1-2; TRBD1 might be the D (6 bases). This CDR3 is built from 13 residues. Germline V gene lookup returns CDR1 ENHRY and CDR2 SYGVKD. The V end lost 5 bases, the J end lost 10 bases, and 17 bases lay between the germline ends. CDR3 residues: CAISYSTTGSYTF. DNA for the CDR3: TGTGCCATCAGTTACTCTACGACAGGATCCTACACCTTC.

This sequence joins TRBV15 and TRBJ1-2, with 9 bases that match TRBD1. The length of the CDR3 is 15 residues. V lost 0 bases and J lost 8; bases outside the gene matches: 7. The V gene's germline CDR1 is LNHNV and CDR2 YYDKDF (reference sequence). The CDR3 sequence: CATSRDLGTGWGYTF. CDR3 nucleotide sequence: TGTGCCACCAGCAGAGATCTGGGGACAGGGTGGGGCTACACCTTC.